This record looks at one T cell receptor beta chain sequence and its context. The source of the sample is a study of blood T cell repertoires in COVID-19. Study in general: From the United States, Italy and Spain came samples of acute and convalescent COVID-19. T cells, B-cell-depleted T cells, or PBMCs supplied cDNA or gDNA.

V shed 4 bases and J 7 bases; nucleotides not matched to a gene: 7. Germline values: CDR1 SGHTS, CDR2 YDEGEE. This CDR3 region has 14 residues. In the original workflow: Quantification of nucleated cells was approximated via reference gene primer amplification. The repertoire was sequenced with immunoSEQ multiplex PCR; TCRdb's copy has only in-frame clones and lacks some. V and J calls and clone size follow that table, whereas D and trimming were derived from the DNA. There are approximately 200,000 clones in the sample; around 79% occur only once, and 17% lies in the top ten. Sequenced input: peripheral blood. The TCR sequence derives from a man between 60 and 70 years old with active or convalescent COVID-19. V is TRBV5-8 and J is TRBJ2-1; TRBD1 matches at 8 bases. The CDR3 DNA follows: TGTGCCAGCAGCCCGCGGACAGGGTCGAATGAGCAGTTCTTC. Translated, it gives CASSPRTGSNEQFF.